Included here is one T cell receptor (beta chain) sequence, with context. Its specificity is not known. Pooled together were second doses at about 4 or about 12 weeks. The data stem from a study of T cell responses to AZD1222 COVID-19 vaccine. Study-wide findings and caveats: Across spike, vaccine-associated CD4 TCRs were found, dominant at 160-218 and 743-854. White British ancestry dominated among donors, who included more females, and clonal diversity was possibly underestimated. Just a handful of people given AZD1222 tested seropositive at baseline.

The table came from immunoSEQ multiplex PCR; TCRdb's copy has only in-frame clones and leaves some out. The sample has under 25,000 clones; 80% to 85% are singletons. The clonotype originates from an adult who received the AZD1222 COVID-19 vaccine. The specimen was peripheral blood, collected 28 days after the second AZD1222 dose.

CDR3 sequence reads: CASSDRAGSGEQYF. The CDR3 nucleotides are TGCGCCAGCAGTGATCGTGCGGGATCGGGAGAGCAGTACTTC. V is TRBV10-2 and J is TRBJ2-7; maybe TRBD2 (6 bases). V gave up 3 bases and J gave up 7 bases, with 16 bases separating them. Germline V CDR1 and CDR2: WSHSY, SAAADI. This CDR3 spans 14 amino acids.